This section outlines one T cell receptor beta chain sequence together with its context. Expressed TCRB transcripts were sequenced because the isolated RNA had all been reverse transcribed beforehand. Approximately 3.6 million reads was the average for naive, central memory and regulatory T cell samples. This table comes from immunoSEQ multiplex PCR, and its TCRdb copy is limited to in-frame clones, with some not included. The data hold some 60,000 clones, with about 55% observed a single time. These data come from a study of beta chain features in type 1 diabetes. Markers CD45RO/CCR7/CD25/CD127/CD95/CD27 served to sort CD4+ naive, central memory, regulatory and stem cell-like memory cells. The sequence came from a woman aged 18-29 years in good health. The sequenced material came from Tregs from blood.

The CDR3 sequence is CASSARRGGTEAFF. In nucleotides, the CDR3 is TGTGCCAGCAGCGCTCGTAGGGGAGGGACTGAAGCTTTCTTT. The J gene is TRBJ1-1, the V gene TRBV11-3; tentatively, D is TRBD1 (5 bases). V was trimmed by 5 bases and J by 5 bases, leaving 15 bases between them. Germline loops: CDR1 SGHNT, CDR2 YENEEA. The CDR3 extends over 14 amino acids.